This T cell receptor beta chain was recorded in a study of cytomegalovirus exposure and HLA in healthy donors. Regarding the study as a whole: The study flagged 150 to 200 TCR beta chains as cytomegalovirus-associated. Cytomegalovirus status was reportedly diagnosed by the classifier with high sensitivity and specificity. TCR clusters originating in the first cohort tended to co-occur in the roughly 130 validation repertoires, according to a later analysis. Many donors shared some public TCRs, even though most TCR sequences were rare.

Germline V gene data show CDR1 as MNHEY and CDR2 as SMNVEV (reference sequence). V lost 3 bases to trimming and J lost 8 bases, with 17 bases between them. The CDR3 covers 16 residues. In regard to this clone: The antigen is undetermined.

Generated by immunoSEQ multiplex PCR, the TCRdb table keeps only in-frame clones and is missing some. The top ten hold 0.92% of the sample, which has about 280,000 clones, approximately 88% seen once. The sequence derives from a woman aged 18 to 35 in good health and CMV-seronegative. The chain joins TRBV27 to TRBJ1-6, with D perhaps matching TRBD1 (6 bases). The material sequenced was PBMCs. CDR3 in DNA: TGTGCCAGCAGTTTCTTTCCAGGGGACATCGATTCACCCCTCCACTTT. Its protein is CASSFFPGDIDSPLHF.